Presented here are 7 T cell receptor beta chains from one specimen sequenced in a study of response to subunit inactivated influenza vaccine. TCRdb redid the calling of the RT-PCR reads with MiXCR, one entry per CDR3 protein. Altogether roughly 500,000 distinct CDR3 sequences are present, 20% to 25% being singletons, with the ten largest covering roughly 2.8%. The data also belong to a second study, concerning T cells expressing NK-cell markers. That paper notes: A 5'RACE template switching approach incorporating UMIs was used to make TCR beta cDNA.

Sample: CD4+ T cells sorted from PBMCs, taken 11 to 12 days after vaccination. These TCRs come from a man over 45 who received an inactivated influenza vaccine.

The rearrangement links TRBV29-1 to TRBJ2-3; 8 bases map to TRBD2. V shed 4 bases and J 2 bases; nucleotides not matched to a gene: 5. CDR3 length: 14 amino acids. Looked up from germline, CDR1 is SQVTM and CDR2 is ANQGSEA. Written as DNA, the CDR3 is TGCAGCGTTGCCGGGCGGGAGGCCACAGATACGCAGTATTTT. This translates into CSVAGREATDTQYF.

J is TRBJ2-6 and V is TRBV11-2; D call uncertain. The V gene lost 4 bases and the J gene lost 0 bases, with 19 bases spanning the gap. This CDR3 contains 19 residues. Germline CDR1 and CDR2: SGHAT and FQNNGV. The CDR3: CASSSLRRQDYSGANVLTF. The DNA for the CDR3 is TGTGCCAGCAGCTCCCTCCGCCGGCAGGATTACTCTGGGGCCAACGTCCTGACTTTC.

This clonotype was seen a single time. The chain combines TRBV12-3 or TRBV12-4 with TRBJ2-4; TRBD1 matches at 9 bases. J was trimmed by 11 bases and V by 7 bases; bases with no gene match: 6. The CDR3 totals 12 residues. The CDR3 DNA reads TGTGCCAGCACCGGGACAGGGTTGGTTCAGTACTTC. Translated: CASTGTGLVQYF.

This clonotype was counted between two and nine times. V gene TRBV19 combines with J gene TRBJ1-4; no reliable D call. This CDR3 comprises 15 residues. Germline V lookup: CDR1 LNHDA, CDR2 SQIVND (reference sequence). The V end lost 6 bases, the J end lost 8 bases, and 19 bases lay between the germline ends. The CDR3 region has the DNA TGTGCCAGTAGGAACGGTGGATCGCGAGGCGAAAAACTGTTTTTT. It translates to CASRNGGSRGEKLFF. The variable domain in full, with the rest retrieved from reference TRBV19 and TRBJ1-4, is DGGITQSPKYLFRKEGQNVTLSCEQNLNHDAMYWYRQDPGQGLRLIYYSQIVNDFQKGDIAEGYSVSREKKESFPLTVTSAQKNPTAFYLCASRNGGSRGEKLFFGSGTQLSVL.

This chain links TRBV12-3 or TRBV12-4 with TRBJ2-5; perhaps D is TRBD1 or TRBD2 (6 bases each). The ends were cut back, 3 bases at V and 4 bases at J, with 12 bases in the middle. The CDR3 runs 14 residues. In DNA, the CDR3 is TGTGCCAGCAGTTTGTTCGGGGGCCGAGAGACCCAGTACTTC. It yields the protein CASSLFGGRETQYF.

Only a few counts were recorded for this clonotype. V is TRBV5-1 and J is TRBJ1-5; TRBD1 agrees at 8 bases. The germline V gene encodes CDR1 SGHRS and CDR2 YFSETQ. This CDR3 has 15 amino acids. With V trimmed by 0 bases and J by 3 bases, 2 bases remained unmatched. The CDR3 loop is CASSLDRGNNQPQHF. CDR3 DNA: TGCGCCAGCAGCTTGGACAGGGGGAACAATCAGCCCCAGCATTTT.

This clonotype was detected a few times. This chain links TRBV6-1 with TRBJ2-3; the match to TRBD1 covers 10 bases. The CDR3 totals 15 residues. V lost 5 bases and J lost 4; bases outside the gene matches: 6. Germline lookup yields CDR1 MNHNS and CDR2 SASEGT. This CDR3 is CASSPGQGPSDTQYF. For the CDR3, the DNA is TGTGCCAGCAGTCCGGGACAGGGGCCGTCAGATACGCAGTATTTT.